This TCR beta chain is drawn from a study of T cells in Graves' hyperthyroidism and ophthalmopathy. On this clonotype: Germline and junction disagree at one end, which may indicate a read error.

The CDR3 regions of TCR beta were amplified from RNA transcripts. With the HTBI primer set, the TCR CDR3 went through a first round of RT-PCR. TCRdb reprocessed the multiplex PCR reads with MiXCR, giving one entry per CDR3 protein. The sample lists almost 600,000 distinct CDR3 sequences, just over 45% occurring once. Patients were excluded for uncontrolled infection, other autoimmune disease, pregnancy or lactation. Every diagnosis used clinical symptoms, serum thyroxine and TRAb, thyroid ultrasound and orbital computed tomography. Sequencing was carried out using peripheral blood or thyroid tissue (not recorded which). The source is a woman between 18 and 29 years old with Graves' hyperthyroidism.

Written as DNA, the CDR3 is TGCAGTGCTAGCGGGGGCAACAATGAGCCCCAGCATTTT. As protein: CSASGGNNEPQHF. The V call is TRBV20-1, the J call TRBJ1-5; TRBD1 is a possible D gene (6 bases). This CDR3 is built from 13 residues. Germline V CDR1 and CDR2: DFQATT, SNEGSKA (reference sequence).